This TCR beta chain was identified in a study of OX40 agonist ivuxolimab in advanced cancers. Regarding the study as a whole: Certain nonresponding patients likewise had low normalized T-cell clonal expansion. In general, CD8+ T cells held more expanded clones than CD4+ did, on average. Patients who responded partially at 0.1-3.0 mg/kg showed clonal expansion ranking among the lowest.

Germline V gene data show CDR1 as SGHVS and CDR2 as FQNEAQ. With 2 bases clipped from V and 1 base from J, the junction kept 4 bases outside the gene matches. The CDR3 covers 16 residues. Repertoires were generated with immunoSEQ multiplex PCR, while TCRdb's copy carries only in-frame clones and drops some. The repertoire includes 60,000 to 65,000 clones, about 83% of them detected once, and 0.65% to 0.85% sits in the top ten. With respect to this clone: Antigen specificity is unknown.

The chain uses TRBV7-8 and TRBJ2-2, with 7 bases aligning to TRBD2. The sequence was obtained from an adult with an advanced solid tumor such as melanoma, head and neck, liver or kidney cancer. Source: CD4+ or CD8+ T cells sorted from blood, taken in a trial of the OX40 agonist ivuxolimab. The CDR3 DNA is TGTGCCAGCAGCTTAAGGGAGGGAGTGAACACCGGGGAGCTGTTTTTT. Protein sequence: CASSLREGVNTGELFF.